The 25 T cell receptor beta chains listed next were all sequenced from one sample in a study of blood T cell repertoires in COVID-19. Assay: immunoSEQ multiplex PCR; the TCRdb copy retains only in-frame clones and omits some. The repertoire has about 170,000 clones, more than 70% of them found once; the top ten carry around a fifth. Source material: peripheral blood. These receptors came from a woman aged 70-85 years who had recovered from COVID-19.

This chain uses TRBV27 with TRBJ1-6, with D perhaps TRBD1 (6 bases). Germline lookup yields CDR1 MNHEY and CDR2 SMNVEV (reference sequence). Trimming stripped 6 bases from V and 4 bases from J, with 13 bases between. The CDR3 runs to 15 residues. The CDR3 region is CASSRDIGYNSPLHF. The CDR3 DNA sequence: TGTGCCAGCAGCCGGGACATAGGGTATAATTCACCCCTCCACTTT.

The chain couples TRBV3-1 (or the pseudogene TRBV3-2) to TRBJ1-5; tentative D call: TRBD1 (6 bases). Per germline, CDR1 LGHDT and CDR2 YNNKEL (reference sequence). This CDR3 has 18 amino acids. V was pared by 1 base and J by 5 bases, with 21 bases between. CDR3 sequence: CASSQAQGQGKGDQPQHF. DNA for the CDR3: TGTGCCAGCAGCCAAGCACAGGGCCAGGGTAAAGGGGATCAGCCCCAGCATTTT.

The chain carries TRBV6-2 or TRBV6-3 and TRBJ2-7; no firm D call. CDR3 length: 14 residues. Germline V lookup: CDR1 MNHEY, CDR2 SVGEGT. Trimming removed 5 bases from V and 9 bases from J, with 20 bases in between. The CDR3: CASSPRLISTAQYF. CDR3 DNA: TGTGCCAGCAGTCCACGACTCATATCTACGGCGCAGTACTTC.

This chain uses TRBV7-3 with TRBJ2-5; TRBD1 matches at 9 bases. The V gene's germline CDR1 is SGHTA and CDR2 FQGTGA. The junction had 6 bases not matched to a gene; V was cut back by 5 bases and J by 5 bases. CDR3 length: 14 residues. This CDR3 reads CASSPFGQGETQYF. CDR3 sequence (DNA): TGTGCCAGCAGCCCTTTCGGACAGGGGGAGACCCAGTACTTC.

CDR3 region: CASSPGVGSGNTIYF. CDR3 coding DNA: TGTGCCAGCAGCCCCGGGGTGGGCTCTGGAAACACCATATATTTT. The rearrangement links TRBV9 to TRBJ1-3; D is unresolved. Trimming left V 4 bases short and J 0 bases short, with 11 bases between. Germline assignment: CDR1 SGDLS and CDR2 YYNGEE. The CDR3 consists of 15 residues.

The chain has TRBV25-1 and TRBJ1-4, with D perhaps matching TRBD1 (5 bases). The CDR3 sequence is 13 residues long. V lost 8 bases to trimming and J lost 8 bases, with 15 bases between them. Germline V lookup: CDR1 MGHDK, CDR2 SYGVNS. CDR3 bases: TGTGCCAGCCTTCGGGGGTTGGGCGAAAAACTGTTTTTT. Translated, it gives CASLRGLGEKLFF.

The chain joins TRBV6-5 to TRBJ1-2; tentative D call: TRBD1 (5 bases). This CDR3 region has 15 residues. From germline, CDR1 is MNHEY and CDR2 SVGAGI. V lost 0 bases to trimming and J lost 2 bases, with 10 bases between them. The CDR3 loop is CASSYSGLNNYGYTF. The CDR3 DNA sequence: TGTGCCAGCAGTTACTCGGGACTCAACAACTATGGCTACACCTTC.

The CDR3 loop is CATSRGPGGRSYEQFF. The CDR3 coding sequence is TGTGCCACCAGCAGAGGCCCTGGTGGGAGGTCGTATGAGCAGTTCTTC. V is TRBV15 and J is TRBJ2-1; D possibly corresponds to TRBD2 (6 bases). The CDR3 contains 16 residues. V lost 1 base to trimming and J lost 8 bases, with 18 bases between them. CDR1 and CDR2 (germline): LNHNV, YYDKDF (reference sequence).

This clone occurred many times. The chain joins TRBV7-3 to TRBJ1-1; D not certain. CDR3 size: 14 residues. Germline values: CDR1 SGHTA, CDR2 FQGTGA. V shed 1 base and J shed 1 base, with 7 bases lying between them. The CDR3 DNA reads TGTGCCAGCAGCTTAAGTCCCCAGAACACTGAAGCTTTCTTT. It yields the protein CASSLSPQNTEAFF.

The chain links TRBV9 to TRBJ1-4; D ambiguous. The V gene lost 4 bases and the J gene lost 0 bases, with 10 bases spanning the gap. The germline CDR1 and CDR2 sequences are SGDLS and YYNGEE. The length of the CDR3 is 15 residues. The CDR3 DNA reads as TGTGCCAGCAGCTTCGGCGACTCAACTAATGAAAAACTGTTTTTT. It encodes CASSFGDSTNEKLFF. The full variable domain, rest sourced from reference TRBV9 and TRBJ1-4, is DSGVTQTPKHLITATGQRVTLRCSPRSGDLSVYWYQQSLDQGLQFLIQYYNGEERAKGNILERFSAQQFPDLHSELNLSSLELGDSALYFCASSFGDSTNEKLFFGSGTQLSVL.

This chain connects TRBV19 to TRBJ2-5; TRBD1 matches at 7 bases. The length of the CDR3 is 15 residues. J lost 5 bases, V lost 4 bases, and 10 bases had no gene match. The V gene's germline CDR1 is LNHDA and CDR2 SQIVND (reference sequence). The CDR3 coding sequence is TGTGCCAGTAGTACCGTGACAGGGATGGGGGAGACCCAGTACTTC. This gives the protein CASSTVTGMGETQYF.

This sequence joins TRBV11-2 and TRBJ2-1, with 8 bases identical to TRBD1. V lost 5 bases to trimming and J lost 2 bases; unmatched junction nucleotides: 5. The CDR3 sequence is 15 residues long. The germline V gene encodes CDR1 SGHAT and CDR2 FQNNGV. The CDR3 region is CASSPGTGTYNEQFF. For the CDR3, the DNA is TGTGCCAGCAGCCCCGGGACAGGCACCTACAATGAGCAGTTCTTC.

The gene calls are TRBV30 and TRBJ2-7, with D tentatively TRBD2 (7 bases). CDR3 size: 14 residues. The V end was cut by 0 bases, the J end by 6 bases, with 15 bases between. Germline lookup yields CDR1 GTSNPN and CDR2 SVGIG (reference sequence). The CDR3 region is CAWSVFFRGAEQYF. CDR3 DNA sequence: TGTGCCTGGAGTGTATTTTTCCGGGGGGCCGAGCAGTACTTC.

The V gene is TRBV19, the J gene TRBJ2-4, with D possibly TRBD1 on 6 matching bases. Trimming shortened V by 4 bases and J by 6 bases, and 19 bases separated the two germline ends. CDR3 length: 16 residues. Germline lookup yields CDR1 LNHDA and CDR2 SQIVND (reference sequence). In nucleotides, the CDR3 is TGTGCCAGTAGTAGAGCAGGGGTTGGGAATGTAAACATTCAGTACTTC. Protein sequence: CASSRAGVGNVNIQYF.

The chain joins TRBV28 to TRBJ1-2; 11 nucleotides align to TRBD1. CDR3 size: 16 residues. After removal of 2 bases from V and 4 bases from J, the junction contained 6 bases not matched to a gene. Germline V gives CDR1 MDHEN, CDR2 SYDVKM. The CDR3 reads CASSLPRTGGSYGYTF. The CDR3 nucleotides read TGTGCCAGCAGTTTACCCAGGACAGGGGGCTCCTATGGCTACACCTTC.

This clone was seen a single time. The chain uses TRBV6-5 and TRBJ1-2; D gene ambiguous. Trimming took 6 bases from V and 2 from J, leaving 13 bases between them. The CDR3 is 14 residues long. The germline gives CDR1 MNHEY, CDR2 SVGAGI. The CDR3: CASRPWGGNYGYTF. The CDR3 DNA follows: TGTGCCAGCAGGCCTTGGGGAGGCAACTATGGCTACACCTTC.

V and J are TRBV7-6 and TRBJ1-1; perhaps TRBD1 as D (5 bases). Germline-derived CDR1 and CDR2 are SGHVS and FNYEAQ. The length of the CDR3 is 15 residues. V lost 1 base and J lost 4, with 13 bases in between. This chain's CDR3 is CASSLGRGRSTEAFF. In DNA form, the CDR3 reads TGTGCCAGCAGCTTAGGTAGGGGCCGATCCACTGAAGCTTTCTTT.

The CDR3 here is CASSPGGVSYNEQFF. CDR3 sequence (DNA): TGTGCCAGCTCACCAGGGGGGGTCTCCTACAATGAGCAGTTCTTC. V usage is TRBV18 and J usage is TRBJ2-1, with 7 bases that match TRBD2. CDR1 and CDR2 (germline): KGHSH, LQKENI. The CDR3 is made up of 15 amino acids. V lost 2 bases and J lost 0; bases outside the gene matches: 1.

The CDR3 protein is CASRGTPLTGELFF. DNA of the CDR3: TGTGCCAGCAGGGGGACACCACTCACCGGGGAGCTGTTTTTT. The V call is TRBV6-5, the J call TRBJ2-2, with TRBD1 as a possible D gene (6 bases). Germline V gene data show CDR1 as MNHEY and CDR2 as SVGAGI. The ends were cut back, 6 bases at V and 4 bases at J, with 12 bases in the middle. This CDR3 spans 14 amino acids.

The chain employs TRBV21-1 and TRBJ1-1. TRBV21-1 is tagged as a pseudogene. The CDR3 runs 14 residues. The CDR3 region is CASSKSVLDTEAFF. The CDR3 DNA reads as TGTGCCAGCAGCAAATCGGTGTTGGACACTGAAGCTTTCTTT.

The chain links TRBV25-1 to TRBJ2-7; 8 bases are shared with TRBD2. V gave up 6 bases and J gave up 2 bases; unmatched junction bases: 0. The germline gives CDR1 MGHDK, CDR2 SYGVNS. This CDR3 contains 12 residues. The CDR3 is CASSGRAYEQYF. The CDR3 DNA is TGTGCCAGCAGCGGGAGGGCCTACGAGCAGTACTTC.

The chain carries TRBV6-5 and TRBJ1-1; 7 bases line up with TRBD1. Germline CDR1 is MNHEY and CDR2 is SVGAGI. Trimming cost V 10 bases and J 5 bases; bases outside gene matches: 10. The CDR3 contains 13 residues. The chain's CDR3 is CATHRGRMTEAFF. CDR3 DNA sequence: TGTGCCACCCACAGGGGAAGGATGACTGAAGCTTTCTTT.

The gene calls are TRBV6-1 and TRBJ1-2; D uncertain. CDR1 MNHNS and CDR2 SASEGT come from the germline V gene. Trimming took off 1 base at V and 8 bases at J, with 17 bases between the two ends. CDR3 length: 15 residues. In DNA form, the CDR3 reads TGTGCCAGCAGTGAAGAGGAGTCCCGTCCCGAAGGCTACACCTTC. Encoded protein: CASSEEESRPEGYTF.

This CDR3 reads CASSYRDRYNEQFF. The CDR3, as DNA: TGTGCCAGCAGTTACCGGGACAGGTACAATGAGCAGTTCTTC. The rearrangement uses TRBV6-6 and TRBJ2-1; 8 bases are shared with TRBD1. Germline trimming cut 2 bases from V and 4 bases from J; bases unmatched to any gene: 1. The CDR3 loop spans 14 amino acids. Germline CDR1 is MNHNY and CDR2 is SVGAGI (reference sequence).

The CDR3 region has the DNA TGCGCCAGCAGCCAAAGGACTAGGGACACCGGGGAGCTGTTTTTT. Amino acid sequence: CASSQRTRDTGELFF. This chain joins TRBV4-1 and TRBJ2-2; 7 bases are shared with TRBD2. V gave up 2 bases and J gave up 3 bases; unmatched junction bases: 3. This CDR3 has 15 amino acids. CDR1 MGHRA and CDR2 YSYEKL come from the germline V gene.